This T cell receptor beta chain came from a study of identical twins (dated by TCRdb to the mid-2010s). Some background on the complete study: The study deep-sequenced TCR alpha and beta repertoires from monozygotic twins, unrelated adults of various ages and cord blood to test whether fetal clonotypes persist. To rule out contamination, replicate twin experiments were performed at different times with different library preparation protocols. Overall study outcomes, separate from this receptor: In monozygotic twins, recombination models systematically underestimated out-of-frame TCR alpha sharing, but the models matched the sharing seen between unrelated individuals. Compared with coincidental sharing between unrelated individuals, out-of-frame TCR alpha sequences shared between twins showed an excess of sequences with low generation probability. The excess sharing between twins in beta out-of-frame sequences was weaker because fewer shared sequences reduced the signal-to-noise ratio. Because the same donors could not be followed over many years, the conclusions relied on cross-sectional statistical analysis. Zero-insertion analyses could be partly confounded by invariant T cells such as MAIT and iNKT, although diverse VJ usage argued against such confounding for most clonotypes. Abundant cord blood beta clonotypes carried fewer insertions; young adult naive repertoires showed a weaker similar trend, while memory repertoires showed none.

Trimming leaves V shorter by 6 bases and J shorter by 6 bases, with the junction holding 5 bases beyond the gene matches. CDR1 and CDR2, per the germline V gene, are MNHEY and SVGEGT. CDR3 length: 15 amino acids, cysteine to phenylalanine. Only the CDR3 DNA stays, 45 bases, in frame from base 1. The receptor library was made with 5' RACE. Data came from an Illumina HiSeq 2000. A universal primer binding site was added through template switching, and the final cDNA carried a unique molecular identifier so that TCR cDNA molecules could be counted accurately. Specific primers in the conserved constant-segment region were used to synthesize first-strand cDNA for the TCR alpha and beta chains. To control for contamination, every cDNA library carried two barcodes: a SMART-Mk sample barcode plus Illumina barcodes. TruSeq adapter sequences, together with Illumina sample barcodes, were added in two successive PCR steps. Sequencing of the TCR alpha and beta cDNA libraries was done on the Illumina HiSeq platform using custom primers. The authors' pipeline ran thus. Raw reads were processed with MiGEC to extract unique molecular identifiers, and MiXCR was used to determine CDR3 positions. For each individual, recombination models were inferred using an EM algorithm with the repgenHMM and IGoR tools. The analysis of shared clonotypes was done with the tcR package in R, with sharing normalized by the product of cloneset sizes. To study raw recombination without the effects of thymic and clonal selection, out-of-frame nonproductive sequences were analyzed. TCRdb reanalyzed the raw reads on its own, using fastp at Q25 for trimming and MiXCR for clone calling, and kept in-frame beta chains. Duplicate CDR3 protein sequences are folded into a single record with the most common DNA and genes. None of the V and J calls come from the authors' own analysis; TCRdb made them. For this sample there are around 1.7 million distinct CDR3 sequences; about 32% appear just once. The top ten clones comprise less than 0.35% of the sample.

This clonotype was counted at least ten times. The antigen it binds to is not known. The sample holds no much larger clone one base away, and base qualities are not on file. Every donor in the study was a healthy Caucasian. The rearranged chain carries TRBV6-2 or TRBV6-3 and TRBJ2-1; 13 middle bases align to TRBD2. This TCR was sampled from a newborn girl in good health. Sample: cord blood. CDR3 sequence: CASRLAGGPGNEQFF. The DNA sequence is as follows: TGTGCCAGCAGACTAGCGGGAGGGCCGGGCAATGAGCAGTTCTTC.